The sequence of this T cell receptor (beta chain) was determined in a study of blood T cell repertoires in COVID-19. Germline V CDR1 and CDR2: MGHRA, YSYEKL. The CDR3 extends over 20 amino acids. Trimming took 0 bases from V and 0 from J; bases not matched to a gene: 13. Sequenced by immunoSEQ multiplex PCR; TCRdb stores in-frame clones only, minus some. The sample holds tens of thousands of clones, roughly 86% seen once. The sequence was collected from a woman aged 80 or over in a cohort sampled during active or convalescent COVID-19. The rearrangement joins TRBV4-1 to TRBJ2-1; 8 nucleotides align to TRBD2. Sample: peripheral blood. CDR3 loop: CASSQDPPVSGTSSYNEQFF. CDR3 nucleotide sequence: TGCGCCAGCAGCCAAGATCCCCCCGTTAGCGGGACGTCCTCCTACAATGAGCAGTTCTTC.